These 5 T cell receptor beta chains originate from one sample sequenced in a study of T-cell reconstitution after alpha-beta-depleted transplantation in children. During its preparation, the TCRbeta library received unique molecular identifiers. TCRdb processed the PCR reads anew with MiXCR; each CDR3 protein has one entry. The table has approximately 490,000 distinct CDR3 sequences, more than 9% seen once. The source material was PBMCs, sampled before TCRalphabeta/CD19-depleted stem cell transplant. Receptors were obtained from a child aged 2 to 10 with inherited bone marrow failure, due to receive a stem cell transplant.

With respect to this clonotype: A much more abundant neighbour one base away suggests this may be a read error. V and J are TRBV5-5 and TRBJ1-2, with D possibly being TRBD1 (6 bases). This CDR3 contains 18 residues. Trimming left V 9 bases short and J 6 bases short, with 33 bases between. The germline gives CDR1 SGHKS, CDR2 YYEKEE (reference sequence). CDR3 region: CATIGHPDRQGINDGYTF. CDR3 DNA sequence: TGTGCCACCATAGGGCATCCAGATCGGCAGGGGATAAACGATGGCTACACCTTC.

This clonotype occurred many times. This chain connects TRBV7-9 to TRBJ2-7; a weak D match, TRBD2 (5 bases). The CDR3 extends over 12 amino acids. V lost 5 bases and J 4 bases, leaving 9 bases between the germline ends. Germline V CDR1 and CDR2: SEHNR, FQNEAQ (reference sequence). The CDR3 nucleotides are TGTGCCAGCAGCGGAGGTTTGTACGAGCAGTACTTC. It encodes CASSGGLYEQYF.

This clonotype came up many times. The chain carries TRBV29-1 and TRBJ2-7; D gene unclear. Germline V CDR1 and CDR2: SQVTM, ANQGSEA. The length of the CDR3 is 12 residues. V was cut by 1 base and J by 2 bases, with 6 bases left in between. Written as DNA, the CDR3 is TGCAGCGTTGAAGGAGTACCCTACGAGCAGTACTTC. This encodes CSVEGVPYEQYF.

This clonotype was seen at least ten times. The chain recombines TRBV7-9 with TRBJ2-3, with D possibly matching TRBD1 (5 bases). Trimming left V 1 base short and J 4 bases short, with 15 bases between. Germline V gene data show CDR1 as SEHNR and CDR2 as FQNEAQ (reference sequence). The CDR3 is made up of 16 amino acids. The CDR3: CASSLVGQGGADTQYF. CDR3 DNA: TGTGCCAGCAGCTTAGTAGGCCAGGGTGGTGCAGATACGCAGTATTTT.

With respect to this clonotype: With a much larger clone just one base away, this may be a read error. The J gene is TRBJ1-5, the V gene TRBV4-2; a weak D match, TRBD1 (5 bases). Germline V gene lookup returns CDR1 LGHNA and CDR2 YNFKEQ. CDR3 size: 17 residues. V shed 4 bases and J shed 8 bases, with 24 bases lying between them. The CDR3 DNA is TGTGCCAGCAGCCTCCAAAAACTGGGGGGTTCGGGTAAGCCCCAGCATTTT. Amino acid sequence: CASSLQKLGGSGKPQHF.